This entry features one T cell receptor beta chain sequence. Original processing notes: Scientists estimated how many nucleated cells there were by amplifying reference gene primers. TCRdb's copy holds only in-frame clones and misses some; the assay was immunoSEQ multiplex PCR. V and J calls and clone size are copied from that table; D and trimming were computed from the DNA. The sample lists about 69,000 clones; roughly 89% were seen once. This entry comes from a study of blood T cell repertoires in COVID-19. Study-wide background: Samples taken during acute and convalescent COVID-19 were collected in the United States, Italy and Spain. From T cells, B-cell-depleted T cells, or PBMCs came the material, which was cDNA or gDNA.

The V segment lost 5 bases and the J segment 5 bases; nucleotides outside the gene matches: 2. CDR3 length: 13 amino acids. CDR1 and CDR2 from the germline V gene are ENHRY and SYGVKD. The J gene is TRBJ1-1, the V gene TRBV10-3, with TRBD1 matching over 10 bases. The sample comprised peripheral blood. This clonotype originated in a woman between 50 and 59 years old with active COVID-19. The CDR3 loop reads CAISWTGGTEAFF. The CDR3 DNA sequence: TGTGCCATCAGTTGGACAGGGGGGACTGAAGCTTTCTTT.